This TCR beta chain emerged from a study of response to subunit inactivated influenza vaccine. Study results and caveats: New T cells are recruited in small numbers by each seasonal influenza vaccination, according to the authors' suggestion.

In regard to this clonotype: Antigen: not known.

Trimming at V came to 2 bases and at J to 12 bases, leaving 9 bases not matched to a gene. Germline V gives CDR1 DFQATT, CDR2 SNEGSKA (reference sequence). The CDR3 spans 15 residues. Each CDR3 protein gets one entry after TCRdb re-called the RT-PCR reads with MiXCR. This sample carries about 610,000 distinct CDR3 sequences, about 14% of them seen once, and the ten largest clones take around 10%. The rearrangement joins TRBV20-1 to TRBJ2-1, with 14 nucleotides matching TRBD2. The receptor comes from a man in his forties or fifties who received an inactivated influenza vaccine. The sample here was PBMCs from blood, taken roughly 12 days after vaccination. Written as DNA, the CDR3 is TGCAGTGCTAGAAGTATCGGACTAGCGGGAGGTTGGCAGTTCTTC. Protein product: CSARSIGLAGGWQFF.